The 18 T cell receptor beta chains below all came from one sample that was sequenced in a study of blood T cell repertoires in COVID-19. Sequenced by immunoSEQ multiplex PCR; TCRdb stores in-frame clones only, minus some. The sample lists 23,000 or so clones, approximately 94% occurring once. The source material was peripheral blood. These receptors were taken from a human donor in a cohort sampled during active COVID-19.

The rearrangement uses TRBV7-9 and TRBJ1-1; D is undetermined. V gave up 4 bases and J gave up 1 base, with 13 bases separating them. The germline CDR1 and CDR2 sequences are SEHNR and FQNEAQ (reference sequence). The CDR3 extends over 15 amino acids. CDR3 coding DNA: TGTGCCAGCAGCTCTTCACGCACACCGAACACTGAAGCTTTCTTT. It yields the protein CASSSSRTPNTEAFF.

The chain is built from TRBV29-1 and TRBJ1-4; D gene unclear. Trimming took 5 bases from V and 4 from J, leaving 5 bases between them. This CDR3 is 11 amino acids long. Looked up from germline, CDR1 is SQVTM and CDR2 is ANQGSEA. The CDR3 spells CSVHSNEKLFF. The CDR3 DNA follows: TGCAGCGTTCATAGTAATGAAAAACTGTTTTTT.

The chain uses TRBV10-1 and TRBJ2-2; no firm D call. This CDR3 has 13 residues. Germline lookup yields CDR1 WNHNN and CDR2 SYGVQD (reference sequence). Trimming removed 6 bases at V and 3 bases at J, with 8 bases between. This chain's CDR3 is CASSLSDTGELFF. CDR3 nucleotide sequence: TGCGCCAGCAGCTTGAGCGACACCGGGGAGCTGTTTTTT.

V usage is TRBV24-1 and J usage is TRBJ2-1; 11 bases map to TRBD2. This CDR3 has 17 amino acids. The trim removed 3 bases at V and 3 bases at J, leaving 6 bases unmatched. Germline V gene sequence: CDR1 KGHDR, CDR2 SFDVKD. The CDR3 is CATSDLRTSGFYNEQFF. DNA of the CDR3: TGTGCCACCAGTGATCTTCGGACTAGCGGGTTCTACAATGAGCAGTTCTTC.

The chain recombines TRBV6-2 or TRBV6-3 with TRBJ2-5; a weak D match, TRBD2 (5 bases). The CDR3 totals 11 residues. CDR1 and CDR2 from the germline V gene are MNHEY and SVGEGT. V lost 5 bases and J lost 10, with 11 bases in between. The CDR3 bases are TGTGCCAGCAGTGACGAGGGAAGCCAGTACTTC. This codes for CASSDEGSQYF.

This clone appeared a single time. J is TRBJ2-1 and V is TRBV28, with 9 bases identical to TRBD1. Germline assignment: CDR1 MDHEN and CDR2 SYDVKM. Germline trimming cut 6 bases from V and 1 base from J; bases unmatched to any gene: 4. The CDR3 has 15 residues. CDR3 sequence: CASRIQGASYNEQFF. CDR3 DNA: TGTGCCAGCAGAATACAGGGGGCTTCCTACAATGAGCAGTTCTTC.

The chain joins TRBV11-2 to TRBJ2-7, with TRBD2 matching over 12 bases. V lost 4 bases to trimming and J lost 0 bases; unmatched junction nucleotides: 1. This CDR3 comprises 15 residues. The germline CDR1 and CDR2 sequences are SGHAT and FQNNGV. CDR3 protein: CASSSSGGVSYEQYF. DNA of the CDR3: TGTGCCAGCAGCTCTAGCGGGGGGGTCTCCTACGAGCAGTACTTC.

This chain uses TRBV13 with TRBJ1-6, with D tentatively TRBD1 (5 bases). The V end was cut by 3 bases, the J end by 1 base, with 10 bases between. This CDR3 is built from 16 residues. CDR1 and CDR2 from the germline V gene are PRHDT and FYEKMQ (reference sequence). The CDR3 DNA reads TGTGCCAGCAGCTTCCAGGGAATATCCTATAATTCACCCCTCCACTTT. This codes for CASSFQGISYNSPLHF.

This clone was seen just once. The chain combines TRBV5-1 with TRBJ1-1, with D maybe TRBD1 (5 bases). Germline CDR1 SGHRS, CDR2 YFSETQ. The CDR3 length is 15 residues. Trimming took 0 bases from V and 3 from J, leaving 12 bases between them. DNA for the CDR3: TGCGCCAGCAGCTTGGATTACAGGCCGTACACTGAAGCTTTCTTT. It is translated as CASSLDYRPYTEAFF.

V gene TRBV5-1 combines with J gene TRBJ2-1; 16 bases map to TRBD2. The ends lost 4 bases at V and 0 bases at J; junction bases unmatched: 10. This CDR3 contains 20 residues. Germline assignment: CDR1 SGHRS and CDR2 YFSETQ. The DNA for the CDR3 is TGCGCCAGCAGCCCCGCGGGGACTAGCGGGGGGGGCGTCTCCTACAATGAGCAGTTCTTC. It yields the protein CASSPAGTSGGGVSYNEQFF.

The V and J genes are TRBV19 and TRBJ1-3, with 8 bases matching TRBD1. V dropped 4 bases and J dropped 3; count of bases not matched to a gene: 5. CDR1 and CDR2 from the germline V gene are LNHDA and SQIVND (reference sequence). CDR3 size: 15 residues. The CDR3: CASSTGQGDGNTIYF. The CDR3 DNA reads as TGTGCCAGTAGTACAGGACAGGGAGATGGAAACACCATATATTTT.

Note on this clone: The same CDR3 is also encoded by other DNA sequences in this sample. The chain combines TRBV4-1 with TRBJ1-1, with D perhaps TRBD1 (6 bases). The V and J ends lost 1 base and 1 base respectively, with 19 bases between them. Germline assignment: CDR1 MGHRA and CDR2 YSYEKL. The CDR3 runs to 18 residues. The DNA of the CDR3 is TGCGCCAGCAGCCAAGTTGGCGGGGGCGCGGGGGGGAACACTGAAGCTTTCTTT. It translates to CASSQVGGGAGGNTEAFF.

The chain carries TRBV19 and TRBJ1-2; TRBD1 agrees at 11 bases. This CDR3 comprises 12 residues. Germline assignment: CDR1 LNHDA and CDR2 SQIVND (reference sequence). The ends lost 8 bases at V and 13 bases at J; junction bases unmatched: 9. This CDR3 is CASAGQGVVGTF. The CDR3 region has the DNA TGTGCCAGTGCGGGACAGGGGGTCGTTGGCACCTTC.

V is TRBV15 and J is TRBJ2-5; D unresolved. V lost 2 bases and J 2 bases, leaving 3 bases between the germline ends. This CDR3 has 12 amino acids. CDR1 and CDR2 (germline): LNHNV, YYDKDF (reference sequence). Here the CDR3 reads CATSRQQETQYF. Here the CDR3 DNA reads TGTGCCACCAGCAGACAGCAAGAGACCCAGTACTTC.

The gene calls are TRBV5-6 and TRBJ2-2; 7 nucleotides align to TRBD2. Germline V gives CDR1 SGHDT, CDR2 YYEEEE. The CDR3 covers 15 residues. V lost 0 bases, J lost 4 bases, and 3 bases stayed unmatched. CDR3 loop: CASSLVSGFTGELFF. The CDR3 coding sequence is TGTGCCAGCAGCTTGGTTAGCGGGTTCACCGGGGAGCTGTTTTTT.

V is TRBV15 and J is TRBJ1-5; D is unclear. The CDR3 sequence is 15 residues long. V lost 3 bases to trimming and J lost 7 bases, with 16 bases between them. Germline CDR1 and CDR2: LNHNV and YYDKDF (reference sequence). CDR3 amino acids: CATSRGDRRSQPQHF. The CDR3 nucleotides read TGTGCCACCAGCAGGGGAGATAGGAGGAGCCAGCCCCAGCATTTT.

The table lists this clone with a count of one. This sequence joins TRBV15 and TRBJ1-6, with D uncertain. The CDR3 has 15 amino acids. Germline V gene sequence: CDR1 LNHNV, CDR2 YYDKDF (reference sequence). Trimming removed 3 bases at V and 3 bases at J, with 9 bases between. The CDR3 loop reads CATSRGGNYNSPLHF. CDR3 nucleotides: TGTGCCACCAGCAGGGGAGGGAACTATAATTCACCCCTCCACTTT.

The chain links TRBV30 to TRBJ1-2; D gene uncertain. Deletions cut 7 bases from V and 4 bases from J, with 16 bases between. CDR1 GTSNPN and CDR2 SVGIG come from the germline V gene (reference sequence). The CDR3 extends over 13 amino acids. CDR3 region: CAFQKSPGYGYTF. The CDR3 DNA follows: TGTGCCTTCCAAAAATCCCCCGGCTATGGCTACACCTTC.